This TCR beta chain was identified in a study of blood T cell repertoires in COVID-19. Overall study: The samples span acute and convalescent COVID-19 from the United States, Italy and Spain. T cells, B-cell-depleted T cells, or PBMCs supplied cDNA or gDNA.

This CDR3 is built from 14 residues. Germline assignment: CDR1 LNHDA and CDR2 SQIVND (reference sequence). Trimming left V 6 bases short and J 3 bases short, with 9 bases between. Authors' processing steps: Reference gene primer amplification in the assay estimated nucleated cell counts. Profiled with immunoSEQ multiplex PCR; TCRdb holds only in-frame clones, not every one. From that table come the V and J calls and clone size; the DNA was used to work out D and trimming. Of about 50,000 clones in the sample, around 88% were seen once. The V and J genes are TRBV19 and TRBJ1-6; no clear D gene. The receptor was derived from a human donor in a cohort sampled during active COVID-19. Material for sequencing was peripheral blood. CDR3 amino acids: CASSREVYNSPLHF. The CDR3 DNA sequence: TGTGCCAGTAGCCGGGAGGTCTATAATTCACCCCTCCACTTT.